The rows below give T cell receptor beta chains drawn from one sample of a study of patients and donors after allogeneic stem cell transplantation. From the RT-PCR reads, TCRdb called clonotypes with MiXCR, one entry per CDR3 protein. Among approximately 250,000 distinct CDR3 sequences listed, 13% to 15% were seen once. The sequenced material came from blood, either unsorted or a sorted T cell fraction (not recorded which). The receptors were gathered from a human donor who was either an allogeneic HSCT recipient or a stem cell or donor lymphocyte infusion donor (not recorded which). It is not recorded whose cells these are; they may come from a transplant donor. Both conserved end residues are part of each CDR3. The D gene is left open where the match is weak. Clone size appears in some rows only: once, few, many, or a class for an expanded clone.

CDR3aa: CSVAGYNGELFF; CDR3nt: TGCAGCGTTGCAGGGTATAACGGGGAGCTGTTTTTT; v_gene: TRBV29-1; j_gene: TRBJ2-2; d_gene: .; abundance: few
CDR3aa: CASTQETVSNQPQHF; CDR3nt: TGTGCCAGTACCCAGGAGACAGTTAGCAATCAGCCCCAGCATTTT; v_gene: TRBV19; j_gene: TRBJ1-5; d_gene: .; abundance: few
CDR3aa: CASSPAFIDRSGRLTDTQYF; CDR3nt: TGTGCCAGCAGCCCCGCCTTTATAGATCGTAGCGGGAGGCTCACAGATACGCAGTATTTT; v_gene: TRBV7-3; j_gene: TRBJ2-3; d_gene: TRBD2; abundance: .
CDR3aa: CASSWDRETQYF; CDR3nt: TGCGCCAGCAGCTGGGATAGGGAGACCCAGTACTTC; v_gene: TRBV5-1; j_gene: TRBJ2-5; d_gene: .; abundance: once
CDR3aa: CASSPGSTRGEQYF; CDR3nt: TGTGCCAGCTCACCGGGGTCAACAAGGGGCGAGCAGTACTTC; v_gene: TRBV18; j_gene: TRBJ2-7; d_gene: .; abundance: many
CDR3aa: CSGSPQETQYF; CDR3nt: TGCAGCGGATCCCCACAAGAGACCCAGTACTTC; v_gene: TRBV29-1; j_gene: TRBJ2-5; d_gene: .; abundance: once
CDR3aa: CASSVGTGVSWGGYTF; CDR3nt: TGTGCCAGCAGCGTCGGGACAGGGGTCTCTTGGGGCGGCTACACCTTC; v_gene: TRBV9; j_gene: TRBJ1-2; d_gene: TRBD1; abundance: few
CDR3aa: CAWSTDSPPEAFF; CDR3nt: TGTGCCTGGAGTACGGACAGTCCCCCTGAAGCTTTCTTT; v_gene: TRBV30; j_gene: TRBJ1-1; d_gene: .; abundance: .
CDR3aa: CASRDPGALEEKLFF; CDR3nt: TGTGCCAGTAGGGACCCAGGGGCTCTGGAAGAAAAACTGTTTTTT; v_gene: TRBV19; j_gene: TRBJ1-4; d_gene: .; abundance: .
CDR3aa: CASSPILPSTNEKLFF; CDR3nt: TGTGCCAGCTCACCAATCTTACCCTCAACTAATGAAAAACTGTTTTTT; v_gene: TRBV18; j_gene: TRBJ1-4; d_gene: .; abundance: .
CDR3aa: CASSAWGQGSYEQYF; CDR3nt: TGTGCCAGCAGTGCGTGGGGACAGGGGTCGTACGAGCAGTACTTC; v_gene: TRBV2; j_gene: TRBJ2-7; d_gene: TRBD1; abundance: .
CDR3aa: CASSLRVGQGGTEAFF; CDR3nt: TGTGCCAGCAGCTTAAGGGTAGGACAGGGAGGGACTGAAGCTTTCTTT; v_gene: TRBV7-2; j_gene: TRBJ1-1; d_gene: TRBD1; abundance: few
CDR3aa: CASSLVPGTATEAFF; CDR3nt: TGTGCCAGCAGCTTGGTTCCCGGGACAGCCACTGAAGCTTTCTTT; v_gene: TRBV5-6; j_gene: TRBJ1-1; d_gene: TRBD1; abundance: .
CDR3aa: CASSLVSGTGGSPLHF; CDR3nt: TGTGCCAGCAGCTTAGTATCTGGGACAGGGGGCTCACCCCTCCACTTT; v_gene: TRBV11-2; j_gene: TRBJ1-6; d_gene: TRBD1; abundance: .
CDR3aa: CATSDRGNQETQYF; CDR3nt: TGTGCCACCAGTGATAGGGGGAACCAAGAGACCCAGTACTTC; v_gene: TRBV24-1; j_gene: TRBJ2-5; d_gene: .; abundance: .
CDR3aa: CASSGYLYGYTF; CDR3nt: TGTGCCAGCTCGGGATACCTCTATGGCTACACCTTC; v_gene: TRBV6-1; j_gene: TRBJ1-2; d_gene: .; abundance: .
CDR3aa: CSSGQDPYNEQFF; CDR3nt: TGCAGCTCAGGACAGGACCCTTACAATGAGCAGTTCTTC; v_gene: TRBV29-1; j_gene: TRBJ2-1; d_gene: TRBD1; abundance: .
CDR3aa: CASSQVTYEQYF; CDR3nt: TGTGCCAGCAGCCAAGTAACGTACGAGCAGTACTTC; v_gene: TRBV3-1; j_gene: TRBJ2-7; d_gene: .; abundance: .
CDR3aa: CASSYRWGYNSPLHF; CDR3nt: TGTGCCAGCAGTTACAGGTGGGGCTACAATTCACCCCTCCACTTT; v_gene: TRBV6-2/TRBV6-3; j_gene: TRBJ1-6; d_gene: .; abundance: .
CDR3aa: CASSLFPGRMGEAFF; CDR3nt: TGTGCCAGCAGTTTATTCCCAGGGAGGATGGGTGAAGCTTTCTTT; v_gene: TRBV27; j_gene: TRBJ1-1; d_gene: .; abundance: .
CDR3aa: CASSGGRGETQYF; CDR3nt: TGTGCCAGCAGCGGGGGGCGAGGAGAGACCCAGTACTTC; v_gene: TRBV6-2/TRBV6-3; j_gene: TRBJ2-5; d_gene: .; abundance: .
CDR3aa: CSAGEGASGNTIYF; CDR3nt: TGCAGTGCTGGAGAGGGGGCCTCTGGAAACACCATATATTTT; v_gene: TRBV20-1; j_gene: TRBJ1-3; d_gene: TRBD1; abundance: .
CDR3aa: CASSLDPGSPAGYTF; CDR3nt: TGTGCCAGCAGCTTAGACCCCGGATCCCCGGCGGGCTACACCTTC; v_gene: TRBV7-3; j_gene: TRBJ1-2; d_gene: .; abundance: .
CDR3aa: CASNQGRGQETEAFF; CDR3nt: TGTGCCAGCAACCAAGGGCGGGGGCAAGAAACTGAAGCTTTCTTT; v_gene: TRBV4-2; j_gene: TRBJ1-1; d_gene: .; abundance: .
CDR3aa: CASTPSVVPQHF; CDR3nt: TGTGCCAGCACCCCCTCTGTGGTGCCCCAGCATTTT; v_gene: TRBV27; j_gene: TRBJ1-5; d_gene: .; abundance: many
CDR3aa: CASSFQALYNSPLHF; CDR3nt: TGTGCCAGCAGCTTCCAGGCCCTCTATAATTCACCCCTCCACTTT; v_gene: TRBV5-8; j_gene: TRBJ1-6; d_gene: .; abundance: .
CDR3aa: CASSLELAGGLQETQYF; CDR3nt: TGTGCCAGCAGTCTCGAACTAGCGGGGGGGCTCCAAGAGACCCAGTACTTC; v_gene: TRBV6-1; j_gene: TRBJ2-5; d_gene: TRBD2; abundance: .
CDR3aa: CSAQGGGAYEQYF; CDR3nt: TGCAGCGCACAAGGCGGGGGGGCCTACGAGCAGTACTTC; v_gene: TRBV29-1; j_gene: TRBJ2-7; d_gene: TRBD2; abundance: few
CDR3aa: CASSITGDREQYF; CDR3nt: TGTGCCAGTAGCATCACAGGGGACCGCGAGCAGTACTTC; v_gene: TRBV19; j_gene: TRBJ2-7; d_gene: TRBD1; abundance: .
CDR3aa: CAWRGENLLNTEAFF; CDR3nt: TGTGCCTGGAGAGGAGAGAACCTCCTGAACACTGAAGCTTTCTTT; v_gene: TRBV30; j_gene: TRBJ1-1; d_gene: .; abundance: few
CDR3aa: CASSPFPRGTRGETQYF; CDR3nt: TGTGCCAGCAGCCCATTCCCCCGAGGTACCCGGGGAGAGACCCAGTACTTC; v_gene: TRBV7-2; j_gene: TRBJ2-5; d_gene: .; abundance: many
CDR3aa: CASSLDLGTGELFF; CDR3nt: TGTGCCAGCAGCTTGGATCTGGGCACCGGGGAGCTGTTTTTT; v_gene: TRBV5-5; j_gene: TRBJ2-2; d_gene: .; abundance: many
CDR3aa: CASSLAPYEQYF; CDR3nt: TGCGCCAGCAGCTTGGCTCCCTACGAGCAGTACTTC; v_gene: TRBV5-1; j_gene: TRBJ2-7; d_gene: .; abundance: many
CDR3aa: CASSGGFASSGNTIYF; CDR3nt: TGTGCCAGCAGTGGTGGTTTCGCGTCCTCTGGAAACACCATATATTTT; v_gene: TRBV6-1; j_gene: TRBJ1-3; d_gene: .; abundance: .
CDR3aa: CASSLRALSYGYTF; CDR3nt: TGTGCCAGCAGCCTCAGGGCCCTTAGCTATGGCTACACCTTC; v_gene: TRBV12-3/TRBV12-4; j_gene: TRBJ1-2; d_gene: .; abundance: few
CDR3aa: CASSQVLARPSGNTIYF; CDR3nt: TGTGCCAGCAGCCAAGTTTTGGCACGGCCATCTGGAAACACCATATATTTT; v_gene: TRBV3-1; j_gene: TRBJ1-3; d_gene: .; abundance: many
CDR3aa: CSAQMTGSSYEQYF; CDR3nt: TGCAGTGCCCAAATGACAGGTAGCTCCTACGAGCAGTACTTC; v_gene: TRBV20-1; j_gene: TRBJ2-7; d_gene: .; abundance: .
CDR3aa: CASSLRGTGATEAFF; CDR3nt: TGTGCCAGCAGCCTAAGAGGGACAGGGGCCACTGAAGCTTTCTTT; v_gene: TRBV2; j_gene: TRBJ1-1; d_gene: TRBD1; abundance: few
CDR3aa: CATSGQQGDDYGYTF; CDR3nt: TGTGCCACCAGTGGCCAACAGGGAGACGACTATGGCTACACCTTC; v_gene: TRBV24-1; j_gene: TRBJ1-2; d_gene: .; abundance: many
CDR3aa: CASSPVSVGRMNTEAFF; CDR3nt: TGTGCCAGCAGCCCAGTTTCGGTTGGCAGGATGAACACTGAAGCTTTCTTT; v_gene: TRBV27; j_gene: TRBJ1-1; d_gene: .; abundance: few
CDR3aa: CASIPGGHSSPLHF; CDR3nt: TGTGCCAGCATCCCTGGGGGACATTCGTCACCCCTCCACTTT; v_gene: TRBV12-3/TRBV12-4; j_gene: TRBJ1-6; d_gene: .; abundance: few
CDR3aa: CATSDSFGTAQETQYF; CDR3nt: TGTGCCACCAGTGATTCCTTTGGGACAGCCCAAGAGACCCAGTACTTC; v_gene: TRBV24-1; j_gene: TRBJ2-5; d_gene: TRBD1; abundance: few
CDR3aa: CATSRGGANYEQYF; CDR3nt: TGTGCCACCAGCAGAGGGGGGGCAAATTACGAGCAGTACTTC; v_gene: TRBV15; j_gene: TRBJ2-7; d_gene: .; abundance: .
CDR3aa: CAWRQIYNSPLHF; CDR3nt: TGTGCCTGGAGACAGATTTATAATTCACCCCTCCACTTT; v_gene: TRBV30; j_gene: TRBJ1-6; d_gene: .; abundance: .
CDR3aa: CSARDLLAVSYEQYF; CDR3nt: TGCAGTGCTAGAGATCTGCTAGCGGTCTCCTACGAGCAGTACTTC; v_gene: TRBV20-1; j_gene: TRBJ2-7; d_gene: TRBD2; abundance: few
CDR3aa: CASSPVGQGGIGGYTF; CDR3nt: TGTGCCAGCAGCCCTGTCGGACAGGGTGGTATCGGTGGCTACACCTTC; v_gene: TRBV3-1; j_gene: TRBJ1-2; d_gene: TRBD1; abundance: .
CDR3aa: CASSPGLVVGELFF; CDR3nt: TGTGCCAGCAGCCCCGGACTAGTTGTCGGGGAGCTGTTTTTT; v_gene: TRBV6-2/TRBV6-3; j_gene: TRBJ2-2; d_gene: TRBD2; abundance: few
CDR3aa: CASSLDSGGRDTQYF; CDR3nt: TGTGCCAGCAGCTTGGACTCCGGGGGCAGGGATACGCAGTATTTT; v_gene: TRBV5-4; j_gene: TRBJ2-3; d_gene: .; abundance: .
CDR3aa: CASKLTETGELFF; CDR3nt: TGCGCCAGCAAACTGACTGAGACCGGGGAGCTGTTTTTT; v_gene: TRBV5-1; j_gene: TRBJ2-2; d_gene: .; abundance: .
CDR3aa: CASSSRDRVLEQYF; CDR3nt: TGTGCCAGCAGTAGCCGGGACAGGGTACTCGAGCAGTACTTC; v_gene: TRBV6-1; j_gene: TRBJ2-7; d_gene: TRBD1; abundance: many
CDR3aa: CASSLSGQPTDTQYF; CDR3nt: TGTGCCAGCAGCTTAAGCGGACAACCCACAGATACGCAGTATTTT; v_gene: TRBV7-9; j_gene: TRBJ2-3; d_gene: .; abundance: few